These 5 T cell receptor beta chains were sequenced from one sample in a study of T-cell reconstitution after alpha-beta-depleted transplantation in children. Molecular barcoding with unique molecular identifiers was used for the TCRbeta library. TCRdb itself ran the PCR reads through MiXCR, one entry per CDR3 protein. The top ten hold around 43% of the sample, which has roughly 350,000 distinct CDR3 sequences, under 20% seen once. The specimen was PBMCs, mostly from graft donor cells, collected 360 days after TCRalphabeta/CD19-depleted stem cell transplant. The receptors shown here come from a male patient aged 2-10 years who had a stem cell transplant for acute lymphoblastic leukemia, so the T cells may come from the graft donor.

The chain joins TRBV6-2 or TRBV6-3 to TRBJ2-2, with TRBD2 matching over 8 bases. J lost 0 bases, V lost 5 bases, and 5 bases had no gene match. Germline CDR1 and CDR2: MNHEY and SVGEGT. This CDR3 contains 16 residues. The CDR3 sequence is CASSPARGANTGELFF. CDR3 DNA: TGTGCCAGCAGTCCCGCGCGGGGGGCGAACACCGGGGAGCTGTTTTTT.

The genes are TRBV7-8 and TRBJ1-4; no clear D gene. CDR3 size: 14 residues. The V and J ends lost 3 bases and 2 bases respectively, with 7 bases between them. The V gene's germline CDR1 is SGHVS and CDR2 FQNEAQ. The CDR3 sequence: CASSFKPTNEKLFF. The CDR3 region has the DNA TGTGCCAGCAGCTTCAAACCCACTAATGAAAAACTGTTTTTT. The full variable domain, its missing parts supplied by reference TRBV7-8 and TRBJ1-4, is GAGVSQSPRYKVAKRGQDVALRCDPISGHVSLFWYQQALGQGPEFLTYFQNEAQLDKSGLPSDRFFAERPEGSVSTLKIQRTQQEDSAVYLCASSFKPTNEKLFFGSGTQLSVL.

In this sample, this clonotype turned up many times. The gene calls are TRBV5-5 and TRBJ2-3; D is possibly TRBD1 (5 bases). There are 14 residues in the CDR3. V was pared by 2 bases and J by 6 bases, with 13 bases between. CDR1 and CDR2 (germline): SGHKS, YYEKEE (reference sequence). CDR3 nucleotides: TGTGCCAGCAGCTTCGTGACAGAGCCCGATACGCAGTATTTT. This codes for CASSFVTEPDTQYF.

The chain links TRBV11-2 to TRBJ2-3; 11 bases match TRBD2. V lost 2 bases and J lost 4; bases outside the gene matches: 5. The CDR3 runs to 16 residues. The germline V gene encodes CDR1 SGHAT and CDR2 FQNNGV. The CDR3 is CASSLLTSGSSDTQYF. The CDR3 nucleotides read TGTGCCAGCAGCTTACTTACTAGCGGGAGCTCAGATACGCAGTATTTT.

The V call is TRBV5-6, the J call TRBJ2-2; D is possibly TRBD1 or TRBD2 (5 bases each). Trimming took off 4 bases at V and 0 bases at J, with 13 bases between the two ends. Germline V gives CDR1 SGHDT, CDR2 YYEEEE. The CDR3 totals 16 residues. CDR3 in amino acids: CASSVGRHTNTGELFF. The CDR3 DNA is TGTGCCAGCAGCGTGGGACGCCATACGAACACCGGGGAGCTGTTTTTT.